This T cell receptor beta chain was documented in a study of T cell clonality in common variable immunodeficiency. Notes on the study in general: CVID subjects showed higher TCRbeta clonality than healthy controls. The cause of increased CVID clonality remains unclear without subpopulation sequencing. Patient heterogeneity in the CVID cohort limited correlations between repertoire features and clinical complications.

The protocol was immunoSEQ multiplex PCR, while the TCRdb copy is restricted to in-frame clones and leaves out a portion. There are around 55,000 clones in the sample, none observed a single time. This clone was counted many times. The antigen remains undetermined. Read coverage stops 3 residues before the CDR3 terminus; the germline J gene supplies the remainder. The CDR3 extends over 12 amino acids. The V gene lost 0 bases and the J gene lost 4 bases, with 6 bases spanning the gap. Germline V gives CDR1 GTSNPN, CDR2 SVGIG (reference sequence). Both groups were predominantly of Caucasian heritage. This chain links TRBV30 with TRBJ2-5, with unresolved D. The specimen sequenced was peripheral blood mononuclear cells. The TCR sequence derives from a person between 18 and 70 years old in good health. CDR3 region: CAWSVGLETQYF. CDR3 bases read: TGTGCCTGGAGTGTAGGGCTAGAGACC.